Here is one TCR beta chain with its context. Ten or more counts support this clonotype. The antigen it binds to is not known. Qualities for individual bases were not recorded, and no much larger clone is one base off. The data belong to a study of T cells in Graves' hyperthyroidism and ophthalmopathy (dated by TCRdb to the late 2010s). Study-wide context: Peripheral blood samples were taken at initial diagnosis, before any treatment was given. A discovery cohort of fewer than 110 patients, about 43 with Graves' ophthalmopathy and approximately 57 with stable Graves' hyperthyroidism, was used to find distinguishing TCR V-J signatures. Prospective prediction of ophthalmopathy was tested in an independent validation cohort of 18 to 20 hyperthyroidism patients and 17 patients who later progressed to ophthalmopathy. The 100 or so discovery patients were randomly divided into training and test sets at a 7:3 ratio. The study also compared thyroid tissue and blood T-cell repertoires from about six Graves' hyperthyroidism patients. After blood sampling, hyperthyroidism patients were treated with methimazole at a starting dose of 30 mg daily, and ophthalmopathy patients were treated with high-dose intravenous methylprednisolone. TCR Vbeta CDR3 sequencing of 120 to 150 peripheral blood samples (more than 40 ophthalmopathy, 75 or so hyperthyroidism and some 17 progressor patients) is reported in the paper.

The TCR beta CDR3 regions were amplified from RNA transcripts. The TCR CDR3 was subjected to a first round of RT-PCR using the HTBI primer set and the Qiagen OneStep RT-PCR kit. Libraries were constructed in a second round of multiplex PCR, after which size selection and purification were carried out. Paired-end sequencing of the libraries was performed with 100 bp reads on an Illumina HiSeq2000. On the authors' methods: SOAPnuke was used to process the raw data, with reads discarded if the reads contained adapters or uncalled bases, had a mean Phred below 15, or lacked an exact constant-primer or identifier match. COPE v1.2.5 was used to merge high-quality paired reads, and clonotypes were defined as unique nucleotide sequences. MiTCR v1.1 was used to align clonotypes to the IMGT TRBV, TRBD and TRBJ reference segments. The analysis included only V-J combinations with a frequency above 0.0001, which together covered around 99% of the repertoires. A TCS score was defined as the ratio of F50 (clonal expansion) to E x V (chaos), with BLOSUM62-based TCRdist applied between CDR3 peptides within each V-J. Welch's t-statistics and random forest reduced roughly 530 V-J features to roughly 13, which were used in a naive Bayes classifier (R e1071). Using fastp trimming at Q25 and MiXCR clonotype assembly, TCRdb reanalyzed the public sequencing data and kept in-frame beta chains. Entries that share a CDR3 protein sequence are merged under the most common genes and DNA. What appears here as the V and J calls and clone size reflects TCRdb's work, not the paper's. This sample holds 550,000 to 600,000 distinct CDR3 sequences; approximately 15% were observed only once. The ten largest clones take up roughly 7.7% of the sample.

Results the study describes overall, beyond this receptor: In validation, progression to ophthalmopathy was predicted by the model with roughly 69% sensitivity and 72.22% specificity, a median of around 6.5 months before onset. A 13 V-J signature model separated ophthalmopathy from stable hyperthyroidism, with 87.88% sensitivity and just under 84% specificity in cross-validation and 80%/75% in testing. Blood samples also contained most of the expanded thyroid clonotypes (frequency above 0.001), which suggests that blood repertoires may reflect thyroid immune responses. No statistical method was used to fix the sample size in advance, and group allocation was not hidden from the investigators.

Looking up the germline V gene yields CDR1 MNHEY and CDR2 SVGEGT. Cut back by 6 bases and 4 bases, the V and J ends lie 16 bases apart. The CDR3 contains 14 residues, cysteine and phenylalanine counted. Only the CDR3 region is kept as DNA, spanning 42 bases read in frame from base 1. Moderately to severely active disease, a Clinical Activity Score of at least 3, a NOSPECS grade of at least 4, and a duration under 3 months were present in ophthalmopathy patients. Any patient with an uncontrolled infection, another autoimmune disease, pregnancy or lactation was excluded. Clinical symptoms, serum thyroxine and TRAb, thyroid ultrasound, and orbital computed tomography formed the basis for the diagnoses. Ficoll-Paque density gradient centrifugation was used to isolate PBMCs from under 11 ml of fresh peripheral blood. Total RNA was extracted with Trizol reagent, and quality was checked on an Agilent 2100 Bioanalyzer.

This TCR was sampled from a woman between 18 and 29 years old with Graves' ophthalmopathy. The specimen was blood. The rearranged segments are TRBV6-2 or TRBV6-3 and TRBJ2-7; the D region may be TRBD1 or TRBD2, each matching 6 bases equally. The DNA is TGTGCCAGCAGAACTCCGGGGGCCCCATACGAGCAGTACTTC. Its protein product is CASRTPGAPYEQYF.